A selection of T cell receptor beta chains follows, all from one sample in a study of blood T cell repertoires in COVID-19. TCRdb's copy holds only in-frame clones and misses some; the assay was immunoSEQ multiplex PCR. The sample carries about 70,000 clones, roughly 81% recorded once. The sequenced sample was peripheral blood. The receptors originated from a woman aged 70-85 years with acute or convalescent COVID-19. Both conserved end residues are part of each CDR3. D genes are given only for firm matches. The size entry is marked missing in some rows and otherwise reads once, few, many or a size class.

v_call,j_call,clone_size,d_call,cdr3_aa,cdr3_nt
TRBV5-1,TRBJ1-1,.,TRBD1,CASSLAGTALNTEAFF,TGCGCCAGCAGCTTGGCTGGGACAGCCTTGAACACTGAAGCTTTCTTT
TRBV7-7,TRBJ2-1,.,TRBD2,CASSRRAGLGYNEQFF,TGTGCTAGCAGCAGGAGGGCGGGACTAGGTTACAATGAGCAGTTCTTC
TRBV3-1/TRBV3-2,TRBJ2-1,.,.,CASSRTGEQFF,TGTGCCAGCAGCAGGACTGGTGAGCAGTTCTTC
TRBV30,TRBJ1-4,.,.,CAWSNGATNEKLFF,TGTGCCTGGAGCAATGGAGCAACTAATGAAAAACTGTTTTTT
TRBV28,TRBJ2-5,.,.,CASSLPGGPDWGTQYF,TGTGCCAGCAGTTTACCGGGGGGCCCTGATTGGGGGACCCAGTACTTC
TRBV19,TRBJ2-1,.,TRBD2,CASKRLTTSGRANEQFF,TGTGCCAGTAAACGCCTCACAACTAGCGGGAGGGCCAATGAGCAGTTCTTC
TRBV5-4,TRBJ2-7,.,.,CASSKYAPGSYEQYF,TGTGCCAGCAGCAAATACGCCCCGGGTTCCTACGAGCAGTACTTC
TRBV19,TRBJ1-6,.,.,CASLGTRNSPLHF,TGTGCCAGTCTAGGGACTCGGAATTCACCCCTCCACTTT
TRBV4-2,TRBJ2-7,.,TRBD2,CASSQEPPGLAGTYEQYF,TGTGCCAGCAGCCAAGAACCTCCGGGACTAGCGGGAACCTACGAGCAGTACTTC
TRBV7-9,TRBJ1-1,few,.,CASSRGGNTEAFF,TGTGCCAGCAGCCGTGGAGGGAATACTGAAGCTTTCTTT
TRBV6-5,TRBJ2-7,.,TRBD1,CASRTGNQIHEQYF,TGTGCCAGCAGGACAGGGAATCAAATCCACGAGCAGTACTTC
TRBV7-9,TRBJ2-7,few,TRBD2,CASSLAGGLAYEQYF,TGTGCCAGCAGCTTAGCCGGGGGACTAGCGTACGAGCAGTACTTC
TRBV21-1,TRBJ1-4,.,.,CASSLEGLFF,TGTGCCAGCTCGCTTGAGGGACTGTTTTTT